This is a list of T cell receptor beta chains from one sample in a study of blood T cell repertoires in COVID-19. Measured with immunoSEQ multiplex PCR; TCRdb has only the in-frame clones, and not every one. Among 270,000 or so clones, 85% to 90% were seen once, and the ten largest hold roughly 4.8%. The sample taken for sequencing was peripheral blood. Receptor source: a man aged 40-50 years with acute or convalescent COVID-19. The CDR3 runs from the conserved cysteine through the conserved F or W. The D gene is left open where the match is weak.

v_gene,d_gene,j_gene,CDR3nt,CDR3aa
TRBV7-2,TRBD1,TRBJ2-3,TGTGCCAGCCGGGCTACAGGGGCCCGAGTGGATACGCAGTATTTT,CASRATGARVDTQYF
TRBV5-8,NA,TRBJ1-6,TGTGCCAGCAGCTTTCGCAGGTCAGATTCACCCCTCCACTTT,CASSFRRSDSPLHF
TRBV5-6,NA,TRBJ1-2,TGTGCCAGCAGCGAGGCCTCTTGGGGCTACACCTTC,CASSEASWGYTF
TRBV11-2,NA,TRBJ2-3,TGTGCCAGCAGCTCGCTTTGGGGTTCAGGGGATACGCAGTATTTT,CASSSLWGSGDTQYF
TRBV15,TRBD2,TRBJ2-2,TGTGCCACCGCCCAGCGGGAGGGGGGATCCGGGGAGCTGTTTTTT,CATAQREGGSGELFF
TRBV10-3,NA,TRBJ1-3,TGTGCCATCGGTGCAGGGACTCCCTCTGGAAACACCATATATTTT,CAIGAGTPSGNTIYF
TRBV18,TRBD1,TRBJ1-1,TGTGCCAGCTCAGACAGGGGGACCACTGAAGCTTTCTTT,CASSDRGTTEAFF
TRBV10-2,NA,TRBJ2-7,TGCGCCAGCACAGGGACTCTCTACGAGCAGTACTTC,CASTGTLYEQYF
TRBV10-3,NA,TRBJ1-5,TGTGCCATCAGTGTGGAGGGGCCAGATAGCAATCAGCCCCAGCATTTT,CAISVEGPDSNQPQHF
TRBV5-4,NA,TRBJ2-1,TGTGCCAGCAGCTTGCCAGGGGCGGGTTCCTACAATGAGCAGTTCTTC,CASSLPGAGSYNEQFF
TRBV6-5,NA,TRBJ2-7,TGTGCCAGCAGGAATACAGGGGGGGCCTACTACGAGCAGTACTTC,CASRNTGGAYYEQYF
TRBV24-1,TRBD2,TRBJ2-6,TGTGCCACCAGTGATTCCCTGGGGGGGGGTGGTCCGGCTGGGGCCAACGTCCTGACTTTC,CATSDSLGGGGPAGANVLTF
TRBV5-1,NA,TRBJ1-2,TGCGCCAGCAGCCCGGCGGGGCGGCCAGCTAACTATGGCTACACCTTC,CASSPAGRPANYGYTF
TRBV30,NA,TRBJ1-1,TGTGCCTGGCAAATTCTAAGGAACACTGAAGCTTTCTTT,CAWQILRNTEAFF
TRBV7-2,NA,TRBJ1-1,TGTGCCAGCAGCTCCCAGGGATTAACTGAAGCTTTCTTT,CASSSQGLTEAFF
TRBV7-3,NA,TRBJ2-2,TGTGCCAGCAGCCTACTTCTCGGGGAGCTGTTTTTT,CASSLLLGELFF
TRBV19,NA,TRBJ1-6,TGTGCCAGTAGTATAAGTCTCAGGTCACCCCTCCACTTT,CASSISLRSPLHF